This T cell receptor beta chain derives from a study of blood T cell repertoires in COVID-19. Background on the study: Italy, Spain and the United States were the sources of the convalescent and acute COVID-19 samples. T cells, B-cell-depleted T cells, or PBMCs provided the cDNA or gDNA that served as material.

Authors' data handling: By means of reference gene primer amplification, nucleated cell counts were estimated. TCRdb's table, derived via immunoSEQ multiplex PCR, lists solely in-frame clones and lacks some. That table gives V, J and clone size, and the DNA gave D and trimming. The sample has 410,000 or so clones; 86% are singletons. Germline V gene data show CDR1 as SQVTM and CDR2 as ANQGSEA. The CDR3 consists of 11 residues. Germline trimming cut 7 bases from V and 6 bases from J; bases unmatched to any gene: 5. The rearrangement links TRBV29-1 to TRBJ1-1, with 7 bases identical to TRBD1. The receptor was isolated from a woman under 40 with active or convalescent COVID-19. Specimen: peripheral blood. The CDR3, as DNA: TGCAGCGCCCCAACAGGGGCTGAAGCTTTCTTT. This codes for CSAPTGAEAFF.